This T cell receptor (beta chain) was sequenced during a study of T cell repertoires in cytomegalovirus infection. Study results and caveats: HLA-C-restricted CMV-specific TCR beta clonotypes prevailed in the ex vivo response.

TCRdb redid the calling of the reads with MiXCR, one entry per CDR3 protein. The top ten clones hold about 15% of a sample with 310,000 or so distinct CDR3 sequences, about a quarter of them seen once. Germline CDR1 and CDR2: SGHDT and YYEEEE. The CDR3 covers 14 residues. Trimming took 4 bases from V and 3 from J, leaving 10 bases between them. A remark on this clonotype: Its antigen is as yet unknown.

The sequence was collected from a human donor in good health (CMV status not recorded). Some clones in this sample may be carry-over from other donors' samples. The chain is built from TRBV5-6 and TRBJ2-2, with D possibly being TRBD1 (5 bases). Sequencing was performed on PBMCs. Here the CDR3 DNA reads TGTGCCAGCAGCCGTGGACACTACACCGGGGAGCTGTTTTTT. Protein product: CASSRGHYTGELFF.